Following are 11 T cell receptor beta chains from one sample sequenced in a study of T cells in women clearing cervical HPV infection. Profiled with immunoSEQ multiplex PCR; TCRdb holds only in-frame clones, not every one. The ten most abundant clones cover 1.4% of a sample with some 31,000 clones. Sequenced sample: blood buffy coat. Every receptor here comes from a woman aged 18-70 years with a cervical HPV16 infection that either progressed to CIN3+ or cleared (not recorded which).

On this clone: The read is 3 residues too short to cover the CDR3 end, so that end is filled in from the germline J gene. The chain combines TRBV18 with TRBJ2-3, with 11 bases that match TRBD2. This CDR3 has 17 residues. Germline CDR1 KGHSH, CDR2 LQKENI. V shed 2 bases, J shed 2 bases, and the junction held 6 bases outside the gene matches. CDR3 bases read: TGTGCCAGCTCACCAATACCGGGACTAGCGGCCACAGATACG. Its protein is CASSPIPGLAATDT. The whole CDR3 sequence is CASSPIPGLAATDTQYF.

Details on this clone: The read is 3 residues too short to cover the CDR3 end, so that end is filled in from the germline J gene. The rearrangement uses TRBV20-1 and TRBJ2-5, with 9 bases identical to TRBD2. Germline assignment: CDR1 DFQATT and CDR2 SNEGSKA (reference sequence). The length of the CDR3 is 15 residues. With 5 bases clipped from V and 5 bases from J, the junction kept 12 bases outside the gene matches. CDR3 bases read: TGCAGTGCTGTACCGGGACTAGCTCAGTCGGAGACC. Its translation: CSAVPGLAQSET. Given in full, the CDR3 is CSAVPGLAQSETQYF.

In the case of this clone: The DNA ends 3 residues before the CDR3 does, and the rest of the CDR3 is filled in from the germline J gene. The chain employs TRBV6-1 and TRBJ2-3; no reliable D call. This CDR3 region has 19 residues. From germline, CDR1 is MNHNS and CDR2 SASEGT. V lost 2 bases to trimming and J lost 0 bases, with 21 bases between them. CDR3 DNA (partial): TGTGCCAGCAGTGAATTCTCGCGGCAGTCCGTCTCCAGCACAGATACG. Translating gives CASSEFSRQSVSSTDT. The full-length CDR3 reads as CASSEFSRQSVSSTDTQYF.

Concerning this clone: With the read ending 3 residues before the CDR3 end, the germline J gene is used to fill in that end. V gene TRBV10-3 combines with J gene TRBJ2-7; D is unresolved. Trimming shortened V by 8 bases and J by 2 bases, and 10 bases separated the two germline ends. The CDR3 contains 12 residues. Germline assignment: CDR1 ENHRY and CDR2 SYGVKD. CDR3 DNA (partial): TGTGCCATCGGGCGAGGAGCCTACGAG. It is translated as CAIGRGAYE. The full-length CDR3 reads as CAIGRGAYEQYF.

Note on this clone: The read halts 3 residues ahead of the CDR3 end, with the missing end drawn from the germline J gene. The chain employs TRBV7-3 and TRBJ2-5, with D maybe TRBD1 (6 bases). V gave up 5 bases and J gave up 7 bases, with 14 bases separating them. Germline CDR1 and CDR2: SGHTA and FQGTGA. CDR3 length: 13 amino acids. The CDR3 DNA, read in part, is TGTGCCAGCAGCGGGTCAGGGGCGGGGACC. Translating it yields CASSGSGAGT. From start to end, the CDR3 is CASSGSGAGTQYF.

The CDR3 protein is CASSLGTITRETQYF. Incomplete CDR3 DNA: TGTGCCAGCAGCCTCGGGACTATTACACGAGAGACG. The chain links TRBV7-6 to TRBJ2-3, with TRBD2 matching 7 bases. The CDR3 extends 3 residues past the end of the read, so its final part is completed from the germline J gene. The CDR3 sequence is 15 residues long. The V gene's germline CDR1 is SGHVS and CDR2 FNYEAQ.

Note on this clone: Coverage ceases 3 residues before the CDR3 finishes, and the germline J gene fills in the end. The chain employs TRBV19 and TRBJ2-1; tentative D call: TRBD2 (7 bases). CDR1 and CDR2 from the germline V gene are LNHDA and SQIVND (reference sequence). V was shortened by 8 bases and J by 6 bases, with 14 bases between the two germline ends. The CDR3 contains 13 residues. The CDR3 DNA, read in part, is TGTGCCAGTTGGGGGGGCCCCCCCAATGAG. The encoded protein is CASWGGPPNE. Given in full, the CDR3 is CASWGGPPNEQFF.

Notes on this clone: The CDR3 end falls 3 residues outside the read, so it is completed with the germline J gene. The chain carries TRBV5-1 and TRBJ2-7, with 8 positions matching TRBD1. The CDR3 contains 15 residues. With 0 bases clipped from V and 3 bases from J, the junction kept 5 bases outside the gene matches. CDR1 and CDR2 (germline): SGHRS, YFSETQ. The DNA read from the CDR3 is TGCGCCAGCAGCTTGGCAGGGGGCGAAAACTACGAG. It yields the protein CASSLAGGENYE. The whole CDR3 is CASSLAGGENYEQYF.

With regard to this clone: The missing CDR3 end, 3 residues past where the read stops, is filled in from the germline J gene. The gene calls are TRBV30 and TRBJ2-4, with D perhaps matching TRBD2 (6 bases). Germline assignment: CDR1 GTSNPN and CDR2 SVGIG (reference sequence). The CDR3 runs 12 residues. Trimming cost V 0 bases and J 6 bases, with 6 bases left between them. CDR3 amino acids: CAWSVAGNIQYF. The sequenced part of the CDR3 DNA is TGTGCCTGGAGTGTAGCGGGAAACATT.

To note about this clone: The CDR3 extends 3 residues past the end of the read, so its final part is completed from the germline J gene. The gene calls are TRBV10-1 and TRBJ1-2; no reliable D call. Trimming took 6 bases from V and 4 from J, leaving 12 bases between them. CDR1 is WNHNN, CDR2 SYGVQD, per germline (reference sequence). This CDR3 contains 13 residues. The sequenced CDR3 bases are TGCGCCAGCAGCCCTAGCACTAGCTATGGC. Translated: CASSPSTSYG. The whole CDR3 is CASSPSTSYGYTF.

Remarks on this clone: The read falls 3 residues short of the CDR3 end, and the missing part is taken from the germline J gene. V and J are TRBV7-7 and TRBJ2-2; 8 bases align to TRBD1. After removal of 2 bases from V and 0 bases from J, the junction contained 5 bases not matched to a gene. Germline CDR1 SSHAT, CDR2 FNYEAQ (reference sequence). This CDR3 contains 17 residues. The CDR3 protein is CASSLFPRGPNTGELFF. The sequenced part of the CDR3 DNA is TGTGCCAGCAGCTTATTCCCCAGGGGGCCGAACACCGGGGAG.